This T cell receptor beta chain was identified during a study of CD8+ T cells in alopecia areata. Across the whole study: It was oral tofacitinib, at 5 to 10 mg twice daily, that treated patients received.

Germline V lookup: CDR1 LNHNV, CDR2 YYDKDF (reference sequence). Trimming took off 0 bases at V and 4 bases at J, with 10 bases between the two ends. This CDR3 has 15 amino acids. This clone was seen ten or more times. The target antigen is unknown. In each case, RNA was isolated and then reverse transcribed into cDNA as the sequencing template. The repertoire was sequenced with immunoSEQ multiplex PCR; TCRdb's copy has only in-frame clones and lacks some. The table lists under 200,000 clones, about three fifths of them singletons. Regarding the study as a whole: During tofacitinib treatment, many expanded lesional clones remained in scalp and blood. Scalp clonality, together with expanded CD8+ clones among the top 100, fell significantly with tofacitinib.

The sample's treatment: oral pan-JAK inhibitor, 5-10 mg twice daily. This TCR came from a human donor with alopecia areata. V is TRBV15 and J is TRBJ1-3; D unclear. Sequenced material: CD4+ T cells sorted from blood, taken at week 4, from a patient treated with tofacitinib. The DNA for the CDR3 is TGTGCCACCAGCAGAGATAACGCCCAGGGAAACACCATATATTTT. This gives the protein CATSRDNAQGNTIYF. The complete variable domain, with remaining parts taken from reference TRBV15 and TRBJ1-3, reads DAMVIQNPRYQVTQFGKPVTLSCSQTLNHNVMYWYQQKSSQAPKLLFHYYDKDFNNEADTPDNFQSRRPNTSFCFLDIRSPGLGDTAMYLCATSRDNAQGNTIYFGEGSWLTVV.